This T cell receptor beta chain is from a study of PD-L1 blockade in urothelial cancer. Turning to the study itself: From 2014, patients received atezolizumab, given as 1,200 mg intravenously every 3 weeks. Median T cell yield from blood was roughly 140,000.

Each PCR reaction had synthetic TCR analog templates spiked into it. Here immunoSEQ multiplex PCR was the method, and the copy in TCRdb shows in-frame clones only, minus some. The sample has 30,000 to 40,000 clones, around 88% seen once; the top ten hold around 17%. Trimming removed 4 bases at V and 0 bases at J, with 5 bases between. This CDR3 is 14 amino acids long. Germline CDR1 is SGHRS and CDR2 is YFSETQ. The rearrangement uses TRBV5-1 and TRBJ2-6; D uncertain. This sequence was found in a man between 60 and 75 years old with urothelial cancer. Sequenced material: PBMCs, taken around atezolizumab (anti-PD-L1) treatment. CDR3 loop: CASSPGSGANVLTF. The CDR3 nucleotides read TGCGCCAGCAGCCCGGGCTCTGGGGCCAACGTCCTGACTTTC.